The 15 T cell receptor beta chains listed next were all sequenced from one sample in a study of cytotoxic CD8 clonotypes in ibrutinib-treated CLL. The data were produced by immunoSEQ multiplex PCR, yet TCRdb's version contains in-frame clones alone and is incomplete. The data contain some 290,000 clones, roughly 80% of them seen just once; the ten biggest clones take up about 6.3%. The sample consisted of PBMCs, taken before ibrutinib treatment. These receptors were collected from a human donor with chronic lymphocytic leukemia.

As DNA, the CDR3 is TGTGCCAGTAGTATGGGGTGGGATCAGCCCCAGCATTTT. Its protein is CASSMGWDQPQHF. The V and J genes are TRBV19 and TRBJ1-5; D is unclear. Germline V gene data show CDR1 as LNHDA and CDR2 as SQIVND (reference sequence). The CDR3 contains 13 residues. The V end lost 3 bases, the J end lost 5 bases, and 8 bases lay between the germline ends.

This chain uses TRBV7-2 with TRBJ1-4; D unclear. V lost 3 bases and J lost 4, with 9 bases in between. Germline lookup yields CDR1 SGHTA and CDR2 FQGNSA. The CDR3 spans 14 residues. CDR3 in amino acids: CASSFQGRNEKLFF. Here the CDR3 DNA reads TGTGCCAGCAGCTTCCAAGGTCGTAATGAAAAACTGTTTTTT.

This chain joins TRBV7-9 and TRBJ2-4, with TRBD2 as a possible D gene (6 bases). V was cut by 1 base and J by 8 bases, with 15 bases left in between. CDR1 is SEHNR, CDR2 FQNEAQ, per germline (reference sequence). The CDR3 has 15 amino acids. The CDR3 is CASSLGTGEWYIQYF. The CDR3 coding sequence is TGTGCCAGCAGCTTAGGGACGGGGGAGTGGTACATTCAGTACTTC.

The chain combines TRBV9 with TRBJ1-4; D not resolved. Per germline, CDR1 SGDLS and CDR2 YYNGEE. V dropped 0 bases and J dropped 2 bases, with 5 bases sitting between them. This CDR3 is 14 amino acids long. The CDR3 sequence is CASSVEGTNEKLFF. The CDR3 DNA reads as TGTGCCAGCAGCGTAGAAGGGACTAATGAAAAACTGTTTTTT.

The rearrangement joins TRBV5-1 to TRBJ1-1; TRBD1 matches 11 bases. This CDR3 has 17 residues. Germline V lookup: CDR1 SGHRS, CDR2 YFSETQ. V dropped 3 bases and J dropped 3; count of bases not matched to a gene: 10. DNA for the CDR3: TGCGCCAGCAGCTGGGTGACTCCGGGACAGGGGGACACTGAAGCTTTCTTT. It yields the protein CASSWVTPGQGDTEAFF.

V and J are TRBV18 and TRBJ1-4; D is possibly TRBD1 (6 bases). Germline loops: CDR1 KGHSH, CDR2 LQKENI. This CDR3 comprises 14 residues. V dropped 2 bases and J dropped 5 bases, with 9 bases sitting between them. CDR3 amino acids: CASSPGQSNEKLFF. DNA for the CDR3: TGTGCCAGCTCACCAGGACAGTCAAATGAAAAACTGTTTTTT.

V is TRBV4-3 and J is TRBJ2-7; 11 bases align to TRBD2. V dropped 0 bases and J dropped 0; count of bases not matched to a gene: 7. Germline V gives CDR1 LGHNA, CDR2 YSLEER. This CDR3 is built from 18 residues. The CDR3 here is CASSQESPSGGSSYEQYF. For the CDR3, the DNA is TGCGCCAGCAGCCAAGAGAGCCCTAGCGGGGGGAGCTCCTACGAGCAGTACTTC.

The V and J genes are TRBV10-2 and TRBJ2-7; 7 nucleotides match TRBD1. CDR1 WSHSY and CDR2 SAAADI come from the germline V gene. Losses at the gene ends were 6 bases for V and 2 bases for J; bases not matched to a gene: 4. The CDR3 has 13 amino acids. CDR3 residues: CASRLQGPYEQYF. The CDR3 DNA reads TGCGCCAGCAGACTACAGGGGCCCTACGAGCAGTACTTC.

The chain has TRBV7-9 and TRBJ2-6; 8 bases are a match to TRBD1. There are 18 residues in the CDR3. The V gene end was trimmed by 1 base and the J gene end by 0 bases; junction bases not matched to a gene: 5. Germline CDR1 SEHNR, CDR2 FQNEAQ (reference sequence). CDR3 bases: TGTGCCAGCAGCTTAGTTGGGACAGGAAACTCTGGGGCCAACGTCCTGACTTTC. This gives the protein CASSLVGTGNSGANVLTF.

The J gene is TRBJ2-7, the V gene TRBV2, with 9 bases lining up with TRBD1. Losses at the gene ends were 3 bases for V and 7 bases for J; bases not matched to a gene: 7. The germline gives CDR1 SNHLY, CDR2 FYNNEI. The CDR3 has 14 residues. This chain's CDR3 is CASSEGQGSWEQYF. The CDR3 DNA sequence: TGTGCCAGCAGTGAGGGACAGGGTTCATGGGAGCAGTACTTC.

This clone was recorded a few times. J is TRBJ1-3 and V is TRBV6-1; 8 bases are shared with TRBD1. The V gene end was trimmed by 10 bases and the J gene end by 2 bases; junction bases not matched to a gene: 4. The germline gives CDR1 MNHNS, CDR2 SASEGT. There are 13 residues in the CDR3. CDR3 nucleotide sequence: TGTGCCACACAGACAGGGGCTGGAAACACCATATATTTT. It encodes CATQTGAGNTIYF.

The chain combines TRBV11-2 with TRBJ2-7; D is perhaps TRBD2 (6 bases). The CDR3 loop spans 13 amino acids. Deletions cut 5 bases from V and 6 bases from J, with 14 bases between. Germline V gene lookup returns CDR1 SGHAT and CDR2 FQNNGV. CDR3 bases: TGTGCCAGCAGCCAATCTAGCGCTGGCGAGCAGTACTTC. Translated: CASSQSSAGEQYF.

The chain carries TRBV11-3 and TRBJ2-1, with 11 bases lining up with TRBD2. CDR3 size: 15 residues. V was clipped by 5 bases and J by 4 bases; unmatched bases: 4. CDR1 and CDR2 (germline): SGHNT, YENEEA. The CDR3, as DNA: TGTGCCAGCAGCCCGACTAGCGGGACTTACAATGAGCAGTTCTTC. Its translation: CASSPTSGTYNEQFF.

The chain carries TRBV6-5 and TRBJ1-1; 12 bases are shared with TRBD1. After removal of 0 bases from V and 10 bases from J, the junction contained 9 bases not matched to a gene. In germline, CDR1 is MNHEY, CDR2 SVGAGI. This CDR3 contains 16 residues. Written as DNA, the CDR3 is TGTGCCAGCAGTTACTCTCCGGGACAGGGGGCATTGGGAGCTTTCTTT. Translated, it gives CASSYSPGQGALGAFF.

The chain employs TRBV19 and TRBJ1-5; 10 bases align to TRBD1. The trim removed 6 bases at V and 4 bases at J, leaving 6 bases unmatched. The germline gives CDR1 LNHDA, CDR2 SQIVND (reference sequence). There are 15 residues in the CDR3. The CDR3 loop is CASRVDRGVNQPQHF. CDR3 nucleotide sequence: TGTGCCAGTAGGGTGGACAGGGGGGTTAATCAGCCCCAGCATTTT.